This entry lists 15 T cell receptor beta chains sequenced from one sample in a study of T cell repertoires in cytomegalovirus infection. These receptors are not linked to any known antigen. TCRdb reprocessed the reads with MiXCR, giving one entry per CDR3 protein. The profile shows roughly 500,000 distinct CDR3 sequences, roughly a third of them singletons. Here the sequenced sample was cultured PBMCs, taken from culture after CMV antigen stimulation. Receptors originate from a human donor in good health (CMV status not recorded). Some clones in this sample may be carry-over from other donors' samples.

This clonotype was detected only a few times. This chain links TRBV7-2 with TRBJ1-4; no clear D gene. Trimming took off 6 bases at V and 0 bases at J, with 8 bases between the two ends. This CDR3 has 14 residues. CDR1 and CDR2 (germline): SGHTA, FQGNSA. CDR3 protein: CASRERATNEKLFF. The CDR3 DNA reads as TGTGCCAGCAGGGAGCGAGCAACTAATGAAAAACTGTTTTTT.

V and J are TRBV15 and TRBJ1-2; 7 bases line up with TRBD1. The CDR3 extends over 16 amino acids. Per the germline V gene, CDR1 is LNHNV and CDR2 is YYDKDF (reference sequence). Germline trimming cut 1 base from V and 0 bases from J; bases unmatched to any gene: 5. This chain's CDR3 is CATSRGIGTANYGYTF. Written as DNA, the CDR3 is TGTGCCACCAGCAGAGGGATTGGGACAGCTAACTATGGCTACACCTTC.

This clonotype was observed a handful of times. The chain uses TRBV14 and TRBJ1-6; the D is unclear. Germline-derived CDR1 and CDR2 are SGHDN and FVKESK. The CDR3 runs 15 residues. Trimming cost V 0 bases and J 5 bases, with 8 bases left between them. For the CDR3, the DNA is TGTGCCAGCAGCCAAGAAGGCACCAATAATTCACCCCTCCACTTT. Its translation is CASSQEGTNNSPLHF.

This clonotype was seen only a few times. The V and J genes are TRBV20-1 and TRBJ2-7, with D maybe TRBD2 (5 bases). Germline loops: CDR1 DFQATT, CDR2 SNEGSKA (reference sequence). V lost 6 bases and J 5 bases, leaving 14 bases between the germline ends. This CDR3 is 12 amino acids long. The CDR3 region is CSADATRDEQYF. For the CDR3, the DNA is TGCAGTGCGGACGCTACGAGGGACGAGCAGTACTTC.

This chain uses TRBV11-2 with TRBJ2-7; D is unresolved. Per germline, CDR1 SGHAT and CDR2 FQNNGV. The CDR3 is 16 amino acids. The germline V and J ends were trimmed by 1 base and 0 bases, with 13 bases remaining between them. Written as DNA, the CDR3 is TGTGCCAGCAGCTTAGGTTCCCGATTGGGCTCCTACGAGCAGTACGTC. This gives the protein CASSLGSRLGSYEQYV.

This chain connects TRBV7-2 to TRBJ2-5; D tentatively fits TRBD1 or TRBD2 (5 bases each). The CDR3 consists of 14 residues. The V end was cut by 5 bases, the J end by 5 bases, with 15 bases between. The V gene's germline CDR1 is SGHTA and CDR2 FQGNSA. The CDR3 DNA follows: TGTGCCAGCAGCGGGGACCTGGCCGGGGAGACCCAGTACTTC. Residues: CASSGDLAGETQYF.

V gene TRBV25-1 combines with J gene TRBJ2-3; D is perhaps TRBD1 (6 bases). Trimming stripped 6 bases from V and 6 bases from J, with 10 bases between. CDR1 and CDR2 (germline): MGHDK, SYGVNS. This CDR3 region has 12 residues. CDR3 DNA sequence: TGTGCCAGCAGGGCAGGGGAGGATACGCAGTATTTT. Amino acid sequence: CASRAGEDTQYF.

The V gene is TRBV5-1, the J gene TRBJ2-1, with D perhaps matching TRBD2 (6 bases). The germline V gene encodes CDR1 SGHRS and CDR2 YFSETQ. Trimming took 3 bases from V and 4 from J, leaving 20 bases between them. The CDR3 runs 17 residues. The CDR3: CASSSMGGGGTYNEQFF. The CDR3 region has the DNA TGCGCCAGCAGCTCGATGGGTGGGGGAGGTACTTACAATGAGCAGTTCTTC.

In this sample, this clonotype turned up many times. The rearrangement joins TRBV7-2 to TRBJ2-3; D perhaps matches TRBD2 (5 bases). This CDR3 is built from 12 residues. The V gene's germline CDR1 is SGHTA and CDR2 FQGNSA. Trimming took 5 bases from V and 9 from J, leaving 12 bases between them. CDR3 sequence reads: CASSPPSGTQYF. DNA of the CDR3: TGTGCCAGCAGCCCTCCCAGCGGAACGCAGTATTTT.

The CDR3 DNA follows: TGTGCCATCCTTGGCGGGAGGGGCGCGGATACGCAGTATTTT. Its translation is CAILGGRGADTQYF. The V gene is TRBV10-3, the J gene TRBJ2-3, with 9 bases lining up with TRBD2. The CDR3 spans 14 residues. The V gene's germline CDR1 is ENHRY and CDR2 SYGVKD. The J segment lost 6 bases and the V segment lost 8 bases, leaving 9 bases of the junction unmatched.

This clonotype was counted between two and nine times. The chain carries TRBV12-3 or TRBV12-4 and TRBJ1-3, with D perhaps matching TRBD1 (5 bases). This CDR3 is 18 amino acids long. The germline V and J ends were trimmed by 4 bases and 0 bases, with 19 bases remaining between them. DNA of the CDR3: TGTGCCAGCAGTTCGGGAGGGACCATGACAGCCTCTGGAAACACCATATATTTT. Protein product: CASSSGGTMTASGNTIYF.

In its sample, this clonotype was seen a few times. DNA for the CDR3: TGTGCCAGCAGTCCGGACGCCTCCTACGAGCAGTACTTC. It specifies CASSPDASYEQYF. J is TRBJ2-7 and V is TRBV5-6; D call uncertain. The CDR3 runs 13 residues. Between the trimmed V and J ends, which lost 5 bases and 0 bases, there was a span of 9 bases. Germline V lookup: CDR1 SGHDT, CDR2 YYEEEE.

The gene calls are TRBV7-9 and TRBJ2-1, with 7 bases identical to TRBD2. The CDR3 is 18 residues long. V was clipped by 2 bases and J by 0 bases; unmatched bases: 10. From germline, CDR1 is SEHNR and CDR2 FQNEAQ (reference sequence). The chain's CDR3 is CASSLRAGEDISYNEQFF. The DNA of the CDR3 is TGTGCCAGCAGCTTAAGGGCGGGGGAAGATATCTCCTACAATGAGCAGTTCTTC.

This clonotype has just a few counts. The chain uses TRBV7-2 and TRBJ2-3, with 9 bases identical to TRBD2. This CDR3 region has 16 residues. In germline, CDR1 is SGHTA, CDR2 FQGNSA. With V trimmed by 4 bases and J by 0 bases, 5 bases remained unmatched. This chain's CDR3 is CASSSTSGTSTDTQYF. For the CDR3, the DNA is TGTGCCAGCAGCTCGACTAGCGGAACTAGCACAGATACGCAGTATTTT.

This clonotype appeared a few times. This sequence joins TRBV7-2 and TRBJ2-1; no clear D. This CDR3 has 17 amino acids. Trimming removed 2 bases at V and 4 bases at J, with 18 bases between. Germline V lookup: CDR1 SGHTA, CDR2 FQGNSA. This chain's CDR3 is CASSLRPPRTPYNEQFF. The CDR3 nucleotides are TGTGCCAGCAGCTTACGCCCCCCGCGCACCCCATACAATGAGCAGTTCTTC.